This paragraph reports one T cell receptor (beta chain). The sample comes from a study of Graves' ophthalmopathy and Graves' hyperthyroidism. Overall study context: The authors defined stable hyperthyroidism as no ophthalmopathy within 18 months of follow-up.

Hyperthyroidism patients had new diagnoses, durations under 2 months, and ages of 18 to 65. Other autoimmune diseases, uncontrolled infections, pregnancy or lactation ruled patients out of participation. It was on clinical symptoms, serum thyroxine, TRAb, thyroid ultrasound and orbital computed tomography that diagnosis relied. RNA transcripts provided the template for amplifying TCR beta CDR3 regions. Second-round multiplex PCR came after a first-round RT-PCR that employed HTBI primers. TCRdb re-analysed the multiplex PCR reads in MiXCR, keeping a single row per CDR3 protein. Altogether around 1,200,000 distinct CDR3 sequences are present, around a third being singletons, with the ten largest covering roughly 11%. Germline assignment: CDR1 SGHRS and CDR2 YFSETQ. The V segment lost 4 bases and the J segment 0 bases; nucleotides outside the gene matches: 18. The CDR3 has 19 amino acids.

Sequences were obtained from peripheral blood or thyroid tissue (not recorded which). The chain combines TRBV5-1 with TRBJ1-1; 7 nucleotides agree with TRBD1. The TCR originated in an adult man with Graves' hyperthyroidism. CDR3 DNA sequence: TGCGCCAGCAGCACGCCCTCGGAGGGACAGCAGACAATGAACACTGAAGCTTTCTTT. It specifies CASSTPSEGQQTMNTEAFF.